The 31 T cell receptor beta chains below were found in one sample sequenced in a study of T cell responses to AZD1222 COVID-19 vaccine. This table comes from immunoSEQ multiplex PCR, and its TCRdb copy is limited to in-frame clones, with some not included. This sample has tens of thousands of clones, with 75% to 90% found just once. The sequenced sample was peripheral blood, obtained 28 days after the second AZD1222 dose. The receptors here all came from an adult who received the AZD1222 COVID-19 vaccine.

This clone was counted only a few times. The genes are TRBV11-3 and TRBJ2-1; D tentatively reads TRBD1 or TRBD2 (5 bases each). Looked up from germline, CDR1 is SGHNT and CDR2 is YENEEA. The CDR3 has 12 amino acids. Trimming took off 8 bases at V and 7 bases at J, with 12 bases between the two ends. The CDR3 DNA follows: TGTGCCAGCGAAGGGACGGGTAATGAGCAGTTCTTC. Translation gives CASEGTGNEQFF.

The DNA for the CDR3 is TGTGCCACCCGAGACAGGGACTATGGCTACACCTTC. It encodes CATRDRDYGYTF. The chain recombines TRBV19 with TRBJ1-2; TRBD1 matches 7 bases. The V segment lost 10 bases and the J segment 3 bases; nucleotides outside the gene matches: 5. Germline V gene sequence: CDR1 LNHDA, CDR2 SQIVND (reference sequence). The CDR3 sequence is 12 residues long.

This chain connects TRBV5-6 to TRBJ2-7; tentatively, D is TRBD1 (6 bases). CDR3 length: 16 amino acids. Trimming pared 4 bases from V and 0 bases from J, leaving 17 bases between. Germline values: CDR1 SGHDT, CDR2 YYEEEE. CDR3 coding DNA: TGTGCCAGCAGCGACGGACAGTTCCTGAGCTCCTACGAGCAGTACTTC. This encodes CASSDGQFLSSYEQYF.

This sequence joins TRBV11-3 and TRBJ2-3, with D hard to call. Germline V gene data show CDR1 as SGHNT and CDR2 as YENEEA. V was trimmed by 4 bases and J by 3 bases, leaving 8 bases between them. The CDR3 has 13 residues. The CDR3, as DNA: TGTGCCAGCAGCTCAGACCCGACAGATACGCAGTATTTT. The encoded protein is CASSSDPTDTQYF.

The rearrangement joins TRBV6-5 to TRBJ2-1; 7 bases fit TRBD1. The V segment lost 2 bases and the J segment 8 bases; nucleotides outside the gene matches: 6. Germline V gene sequence: CDR1 MNHEY, CDR2 SVGAGI. The CDR3 runs to 14 residues. DNA for the CDR3: TGTGCCAGCAGTTACGGACGACAGGGTTATGAGCAGTTCTTC. It is translated as CASSYGRQGYEQFF.

The genes are TRBV27 and TRBJ1-6; 9 bases line up with TRBD1. V trimming: 6 bases; J trimming: 5 bases; junction bases outside the gene matches: 5. From germline, CDR1 is MNHEY and CDR2 SMNVEV (reference sequence). The CDR3 has 15 residues. As DNA, the CDR3 is TGTGCCAGCAGAAAAGGACAGGGGAATAATTCACCCCTCCACTTT. Encoded protein: CASRKGQGNNSPLHF.

The CDR3 reads CASRKQGALNSPLHF. The CDR3 DNA reads TGTGCCAGCAGAAAACAGGGGGCCTTGAATTCACCCCTCCACTTT. This rearrangement joins TRBV6-5 to TRBJ1-6; 9 bases are a match to TRBD1. The germline V gene encodes CDR1 MNHEY and CDR2 SVGAGI. J gave up 7 bases and V 6 bases, and 7 bases lay outside the gene matches. The CDR3 runs 15 residues.

The chain has TRBV18 and TRBJ1-2; the match to TRBD1 covers 10 bases. This CDR3 is built from 17 residues. With V trimmed by 2 bases and J by 0 bases, 6 bases remained unmatched. The germline V gene encodes CDR1 KGHSH and CDR2 LQKENI. Here the CDR3 reads CASSPRGTGAPNYGYTF. CDR3 nucleotides: TGTGCCAGCTCACCAAGGGGGACAGGGGCTCCTAACTATGGCTACACCTTC.

This CDR3 is CASSPEGQGGEAFF. The CDR3 DNA follows: TGCGCCAGCAGCCCGGAAGGACAGGGCGGTGAAGCTTTCTTT. The rearrangement joins TRBV5-1 to TRBJ1-1; 8 bases agree with TRBD1. With 4 bases clipped from V and 7 bases from J, the junction kept 9 bases outside the gene matches. This CDR3 has 14 residues. The germline gives CDR1 SGHRS, CDR2 YFSETQ.

The J gene is TRBJ2-5, the V gene TRBV13, with 8 bases fitting TRBD1. Germline V gene lookup returns CDR1 PRHDT and CDR2 FYEKMQ (reference sequence). The CDR3 contains 14 residues. V trimming: 3 bases; J trimming: 2 bases; junction bases outside the gene matches: 2. The CDR3 spells CASSFRQGQETQYF. CDR3 in DNA: TGTGCCAGCAGCTTTCGACAGGGGCAAGAGACCCAGTACTTC.

The chain links TRBV9 to TRBJ1-5; 9 bases are shared with TRBD1. Per the germline V gene, CDR1 is SGDLS and CDR2 is YYNGEE. V lost 0 bases, J lost 7 bases, and 5 bases stayed unmatched. There are 15 residues in the CDR3. The CDR3 sequence: CASSVDGTGRQPQHF. Here the CDR3 DNA reads TGTGCCAGCAGCGTAGATGGGACAGGGAGGCAGCCCCAGCATTTT.

The V and J genes are TRBV6-5 and TRBJ2-1; 12 nucleotides match TRBD2. Germline V gives CDR1 MNHEY, CDR2 SVGAGI. V dropped 9 bases and J dropped 2; count of bases not matched to a gene: 5. CDR3 length: 15 residues. CDR3 bases: TGTGCCAGTCAAACTAGCGGGGGGCCCTACAATGAGCAGTTCTTC. It codes for CASQTSGGPYNEQFF.

The chain uses TRBV28 and TRBJ1-1; D is unclear. The CDR3 totals 12 residues. Looked up from germline, CDR1 is MDHEN and CDR2 is SYDVKM. Trimming took off 5 bases at V and 3 bases at J, with 7 bases between the two ends. The CDR3 loop reads CASSQSYTEAFF. The CDR3 coding sequence is TGTGCCAGCAGTCAATCCTACACTGAAGCTTTCTTT.

This chain links TRBV9 with TRBJ1-3, with no clear D. Germline lookup yields CDR1 SGDLS and CDR2 YYNGEE. V was clipped by 0 bases and J by 4 bases, with 11 bases between them. The CDR3 length is 15 residues. The CDR3 sequence: CASSVGISGGNTIYF. CDR3 in DNA: TGTGCCAGCAGCGTAGGAATTTCGGGAGGAAACACCATATATTTT.

The chain joins TRBV5-5 to TRBJ1-5, with 7 bases matching TRBD1. The CDR3 loop spans 16 amino acids. Germline CDR1 SGHKS, CDR2 YYEKEE (reference sequence). With 4 bases clipped from V and 5 bases from J, the junction kept 12 bases outside the gene matches. CDR3 sequence reads: CASSPHLGGLDQPQHF. The CDR3 region has the DNA TGTGCCAGCAGCCCCCACTTAGGGGGCCTTGATCAGCCCCAGCATTTT.

This chain connects TRBV12-5 to TRBJ2-5; D could derive from TRBD1 or TRBD2 (5 bases each). This CDR3 contains 15 residues. The V gene's germline CDR1 is LGHNT and CDR2 FRNRAP. Trimming took 4 bases from V and 5 from J, leaving 17 bases between them. The CDR3 bases are TGTGCTAGTGGTTCCCCCCCTTTAGAGGGGGAGACCCAGTACTTC. Residues: CASGSPPLEGETQYF.

The chain is built from TRBV27 and TRBJ2-7; D is undetermined. V was shortened by 5 bases and J by 6 bases, with 14 bases between the two germline ends. This CDR3 is 13 amino acids long. The V gene's germline CDR1 is MNHEY and CDR2 SMNVEV (reference sequence). CDR3 DNA: TGTGCCAGCAGTCTCCGCACTCGAGGCGAGCAGTACTTC. Its protein product is CASSLRTRGEQYF.

The chain joins TRBV9 to TRBJ1-2, with TRBD1 as a possible D gene (6 bases). V was cut by 0 bases and J by 1 base, with 13 bases left in between. This CDR3 has 16 residues. The germline V gene has CDR1 SGDLS and CDR2 YYNGEE. The CDR3 region has the DNA TGTGCCAGCAGCGTAGGGGTGGGGGCAGGTAACTATGGCTACACCTTC. It yields the protein CASSVGVGAGNYGYTF.

A remark on this clone: The junction departs from the called germline gene at one end, perhaps through a read error. The genes are TRBV9 and TRBJ1-6, with a tentative D call TRBD1 (6 bases). Germline values: CDR1 SGDLS, CDR2 YYNGEE. This CDR3 spans 17 amino acids. The CDR3 bases are TGTGCCGGCAGCGAATCCCGGGTGGGGACACCAAATTCACCCCTCCACTTT. Amino acids: CAGSESRVGTPNSPLHF.

The sample holds a few counts of this clone. The J gene is TRBJ2-2, the V gene TRBV7-2, with D perhaps matching TRBD1 or TRBD2 (6 bases each). Germline CDR1 SGHTA, CDR2 FQGNSA. Between the trimmed V and J ends, which lost 5 bases and 4 bases, there was a span of 17 bases. This CDR3 spans 16 amino acids. In nucleotides, the CDR3 is TGTGCCAGCAGCCTAACCGGGGGCTCGGGCACCGGGGAGCTGTTTTTT. Translating it yields CASSLTGGSGTGELFF.

This chain links TRBV6-1 with TRBJ1-2, with TRBD1 identical over 8 bases. Germline V gives CDR1 MNHNS, CDR2 SASEGT. The CDR3 runs to 14 residues. V lost 3 bases to trimming and J lost 7 bases; unmatched junction nucleotides: 7. CDR3: CASSDRGRESGYTF. In nucleotides, the CDR3 is TGTGCCAGCAGTGACAGGGGGCGGGAAAGTGGCTACACCTTC.

This chain joins TRBV27 and TRBJ2-5, with D perhaps matching TRBD2 (6 bases). The germline V and J ends were trimmed by 5 bases and 2 bases, with 12 bases remaining between them. This CDR3 has 14 amino acids. Germline CDR1 and CDR2: MNHEY and SMNVEV (reference sequence). The CDR3 DNA is TGTGCCAGCAGTCTCAGGGACTCTCAAGAGACCCAGTACTTC. Translated: CASSLRDSQETQYF.

The chain uses TRBV6-5 and TRBJ2-2; D tentatively fits TRBD1 or TRBD2 (5 bases each). This CDR3 has 15 amino acids. CDR1 and CDR2 (germline): MNHEY, SVGAGI. V was cut by 5 bases and J by 4 bases, with 14 bases left in between. The CDR3 DNA reads TGTGCCAGCAGTCGGGACCTCGAGGCCACCGGGGAGCTGTTTTTT. Translation: CASSRDLEATGELFF.

The chain carries TRBV30 and TRBJ2-7; 7 bases are shared with TRBD2. In germline, CDR1 is GTSNPN, CDR2 SVGIG (reference sequence). With V trimmed by 2 bases and J by 2 bases, 6 bases remained unmatched. CDR3 length: 14 residues. The CDR3 region has the DNA TGTGCCTGGAGTCCGCCGGGGGGAGCCTACGAGCAGTACTTC. Residues: CAWSPPGGAYEQYF.

The V call is TRBV27, the J call TRBJ2-1, with D perhaps TRBD1 (5 bases). The germline V gene encodes CDR1 MNHEY and CDR2 SMNVEV (reference sequence). The CDR3 covers 12 residues. Trimming shortened V by 4 bases and J by 6 bases, and 7 bases separated the two germline ends. For the CDR3, the DNA is TGTGCCAGCAGTTCCAGGGCCAATGAGCAGTTCTTC. This encodes CASSSRANEQFF.

The CDR3 bases are TGTGCCAGCAGCTTAGGGCGGGGGGCCCACCATGAGCAGTTCTTC. Its protein is CASSLGRGAHHEQFF. This chain joins TRBV7-8 and TRBJ2-1, with 8 bases that match TRBD2. CDR1 SGHVS and CDR2 FQNEAQ come from the germline V gene. V gave up 1 base and J gave up 8 bases; unmatched junction bases: 7. The CDR3 has 15 residues. Full variable domain (remainder filled in from reference TRBV7-8 and TRBJ2-1): GAGVSQSPRYKVAKRGQDVALRCDPISGHVSLFWYQQALGQGPEFLTYFQNEAQLDKSGLPSDRFFAERPEGSVSTLKIQRTQQEDSAVYLCASSLGRGAHHEQFFGPGTRLTVL.

CDR3 protein: CASSPVPGQGGSGANVLTF. In DNA form, the CDR3 reads TGTGCCAGCTCACCCGTGCCGGGACAGGGGGGGTCTGGGGCCAACGTCCTGACTTTC. This rearrangement joins TRBV18 to TRBJ2-6; 11 nucleotides align to TRBD1. V lost 3 bases, J lost 1 base, and 8 bases stayed unmatched. The CDR3 has 19 amino acids. CDR1 is KGHSH and CDR2 is LQKENI in the germline V gene.

The gene calls are TRBV9 and TRBJ1-2, with D tentatively TRBD1 (6 bases). V was shortened by 1 base and J by 6 bases, with 16 bases between the two germline ends. From germline, CDR1 is SGDLS and CDR2 YYNGEE. The CDR3 is 15 amino acids. The CDR3 loop reads CASSVRGGVMDGYTF. CDR3 sequence (DNA): TGTGCCAGCAGCGTACGGGGGGGCGTGATGGATGGCTACACCTTC.

This clone was observed a handful of times. This rearrangement joins TRBV7-6 to TRBJ2-5, with D unresolved. This CDR3 comprises 15 residues. Looked up from germline, CDR1 is SGHVS and CDR2 is FNYEAQ. V was shortened by 1 base and J by 0 bases, with 9 bases between the two germline ends. This CDR3 is CASSLVVGNQETQYF. Here the CDR3 DNA reads TGTGCCAGCAGCTTAGTGGTGGGTAACCAAGAGACCCAGTACTTC. Full variable domain (outside the CDR3, taken from reference TRBV7-6 and TRBJ2-5): GAGVSQSPRYKVTKRGQDVALRCDPISGHVSLYWYRQALGQGPEFLTYFNYEAQQDKSGLPNDRFSAERPEGSISTLTIQRTEQRDSAMYRCASSLVVGNQETQYFGPGTRLLVL.

The CDR3 region has the DNA TGTGCCAGCAGCCAAGGGTCCGGCAGGGGCTTTTTGGGGACCCTAAACATTCAGTACTTC. Protein: CASSQGSGRGFLGTLNIQYF. The genes are TRBV3-1 (or the pseudogene TRBV3-2) and TRBJ2-4; D might be TRBD1 (6 bases). Germline V CDR1 and CDR2: LGHDT, YNNKEL (reference sequence). The CDR3 has 20 amino acids. V was clipped by 1 base and J by 6 bases, with 28 bases between them.

The chain has TRBV6-5 and TRBJ2-4; D possibly corresponds to TRBD1 (5 bases). Per the germline V gene, CDR1 is MNHEY and CDR2 is SVGAGI. CDR3 length equals 13 residues. V was clipped by 8 bases and J by 6 bases, with 14 bases between them. The CDR3 DNA is TGTGCCAGCTCCGAAGGGGTGCGAAACATTCAGTACTTC. Protein sequence: CASSEGVRNIQYF.